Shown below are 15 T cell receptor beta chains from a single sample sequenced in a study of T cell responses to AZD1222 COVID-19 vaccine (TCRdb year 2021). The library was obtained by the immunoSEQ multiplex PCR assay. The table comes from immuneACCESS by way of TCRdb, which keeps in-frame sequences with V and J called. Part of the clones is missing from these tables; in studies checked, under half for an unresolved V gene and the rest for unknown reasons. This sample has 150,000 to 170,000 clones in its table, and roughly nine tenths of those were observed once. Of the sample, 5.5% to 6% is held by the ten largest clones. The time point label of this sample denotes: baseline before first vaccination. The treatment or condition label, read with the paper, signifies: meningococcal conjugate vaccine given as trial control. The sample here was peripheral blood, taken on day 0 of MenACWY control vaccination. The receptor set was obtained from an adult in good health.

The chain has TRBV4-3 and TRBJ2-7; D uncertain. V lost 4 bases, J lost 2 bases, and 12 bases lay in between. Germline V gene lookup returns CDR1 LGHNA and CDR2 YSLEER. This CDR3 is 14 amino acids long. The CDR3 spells CASSPAQTTYEQYF. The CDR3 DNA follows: TGCGCCAGCAGCCCCGCCCAGACAACCTACGAGCAGTACTTC.

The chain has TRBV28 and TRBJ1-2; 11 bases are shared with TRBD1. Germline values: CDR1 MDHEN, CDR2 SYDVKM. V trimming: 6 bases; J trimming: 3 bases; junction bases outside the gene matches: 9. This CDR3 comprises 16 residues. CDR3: CASSTWGQGGDYGYTF. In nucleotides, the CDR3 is TGTGCCAGCAGCACCTGGGGACAGGGGGGGGACTATGGCTACACCTTC.

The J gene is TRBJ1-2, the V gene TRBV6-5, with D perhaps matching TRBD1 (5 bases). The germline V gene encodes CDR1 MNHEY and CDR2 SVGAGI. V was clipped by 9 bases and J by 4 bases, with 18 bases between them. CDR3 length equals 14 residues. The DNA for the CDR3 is TGTGCCAGTTTGGAGTGGCAGGGTGCCTATGGCTACACCTTC. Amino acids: CASLEWQGAYGYTF.

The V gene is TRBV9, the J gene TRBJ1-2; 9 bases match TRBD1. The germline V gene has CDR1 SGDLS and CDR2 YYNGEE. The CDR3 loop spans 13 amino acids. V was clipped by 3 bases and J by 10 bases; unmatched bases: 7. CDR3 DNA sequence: TGTGCCAGCAGCGACCTTAGACAGGGGGACTACACCTTC. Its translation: CASSDLRQGDYTF.

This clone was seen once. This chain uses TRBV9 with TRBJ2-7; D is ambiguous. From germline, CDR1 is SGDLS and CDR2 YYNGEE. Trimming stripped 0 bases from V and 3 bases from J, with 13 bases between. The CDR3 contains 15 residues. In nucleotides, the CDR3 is TGTGCCAGCAGCGTAGAGGCAGGTATCGACTACGAGCAGTACTTC. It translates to CASSVEAGIDYEQYF.

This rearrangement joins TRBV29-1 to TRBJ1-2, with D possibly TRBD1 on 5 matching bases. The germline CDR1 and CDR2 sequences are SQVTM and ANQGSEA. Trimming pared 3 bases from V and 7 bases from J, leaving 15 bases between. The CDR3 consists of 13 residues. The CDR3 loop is CSVDGHLAGGYTF. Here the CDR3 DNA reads TGCAGCGTTGATGGACATCTCGCTGGTGGCTACACCTTC.

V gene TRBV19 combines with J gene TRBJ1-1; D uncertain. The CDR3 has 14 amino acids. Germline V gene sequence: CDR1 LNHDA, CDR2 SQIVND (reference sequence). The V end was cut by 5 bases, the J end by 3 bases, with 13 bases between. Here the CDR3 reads CASSPPTGYTEAFF. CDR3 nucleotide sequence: TGTGCCAGTAGTCCGCCGACGGGGTACACTGAAGCTTTCTTT.

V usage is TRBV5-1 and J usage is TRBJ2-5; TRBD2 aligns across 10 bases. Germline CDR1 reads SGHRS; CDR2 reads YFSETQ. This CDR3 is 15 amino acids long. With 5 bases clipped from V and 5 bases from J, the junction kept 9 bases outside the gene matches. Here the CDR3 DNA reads TGCGCCAGCAGATCCTCGGGAGCGGGAGGGGAGACCCAGTACTTC. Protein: CASRSSGAGGETQYF.

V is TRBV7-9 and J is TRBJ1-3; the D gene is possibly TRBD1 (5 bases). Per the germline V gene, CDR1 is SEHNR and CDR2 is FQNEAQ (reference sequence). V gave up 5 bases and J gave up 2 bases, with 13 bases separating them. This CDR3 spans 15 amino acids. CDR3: CASSTGAAPGNTIYF. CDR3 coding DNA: TGTGCCAGCAGCACCGGGGCCGCCCCTGGAAACACCATATATTTT.

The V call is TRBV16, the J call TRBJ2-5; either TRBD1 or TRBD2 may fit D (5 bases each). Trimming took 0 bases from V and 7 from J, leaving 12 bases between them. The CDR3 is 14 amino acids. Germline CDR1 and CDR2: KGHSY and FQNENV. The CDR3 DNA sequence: TGTGCCAGCAGCCAATCGGGCCTTGGGGGGACCCAGTACTTC. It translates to CASSQSGLGGTQYF.

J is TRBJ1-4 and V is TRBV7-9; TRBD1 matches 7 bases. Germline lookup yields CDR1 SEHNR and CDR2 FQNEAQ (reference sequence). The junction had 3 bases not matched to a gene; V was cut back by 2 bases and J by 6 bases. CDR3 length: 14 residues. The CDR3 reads CASSLSQGDEKLFF. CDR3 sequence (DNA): TGTGCCAGCAGCTTAAGCCAGGGGGATGAAAAACTGTTTTTT.

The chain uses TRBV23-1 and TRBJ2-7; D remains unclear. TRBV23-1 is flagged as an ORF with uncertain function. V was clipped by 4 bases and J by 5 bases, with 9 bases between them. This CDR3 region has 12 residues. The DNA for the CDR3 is TGCGCCAGCAGTCCGATACGTCACGAGCAGTACGTC. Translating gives CASSPIRHEQYV.

CDR3 amino acids: CASSLARAAFTEAFF. DNA for the CDR3: TGTGCCAGCAGCTTAGCCAGGGCGGCTTTCACTGAAGCTTTCTTT. V and J are TRBV7-9 and TRBJ1-1, with D possibly TRBD1 on 5 matching bases. Per germline, CDR1 SEHNR and CDR2 FQNEAQ (reference sequence). With 0 bases removed from V and 4 bases from J, the gap between germline ends came to 12 bases. CDR3 size: 15 residues. Full variable domain (rest looked up from reference TRBV7-9 and TRBJ1-1): DTGVSQNPRHKITKRGQNVTFRCDPISEHNRLYWYRQTLGQGPEFLTYFQNEAQLEKSRLLSDRFSAERPKGSFSTLEIQRTEQGDSAMYLCASSLARAAFTEAFFGQGTRLTVV.

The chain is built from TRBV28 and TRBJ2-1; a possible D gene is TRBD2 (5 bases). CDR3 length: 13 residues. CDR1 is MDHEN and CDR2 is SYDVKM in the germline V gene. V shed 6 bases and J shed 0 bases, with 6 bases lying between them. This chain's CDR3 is CASRDSSYNEQFF. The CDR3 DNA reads TGTGCCAGCAGGGACTCCTCCTACAATGAGCAGTTCTTC.

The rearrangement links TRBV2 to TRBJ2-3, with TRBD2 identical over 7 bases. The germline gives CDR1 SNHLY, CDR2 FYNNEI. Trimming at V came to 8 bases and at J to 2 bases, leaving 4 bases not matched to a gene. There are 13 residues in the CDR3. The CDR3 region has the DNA TGTGCCAGCTCCGGGGGGTACACAGATACGCAGTATTTT. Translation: CASSGGYTDTQYF.